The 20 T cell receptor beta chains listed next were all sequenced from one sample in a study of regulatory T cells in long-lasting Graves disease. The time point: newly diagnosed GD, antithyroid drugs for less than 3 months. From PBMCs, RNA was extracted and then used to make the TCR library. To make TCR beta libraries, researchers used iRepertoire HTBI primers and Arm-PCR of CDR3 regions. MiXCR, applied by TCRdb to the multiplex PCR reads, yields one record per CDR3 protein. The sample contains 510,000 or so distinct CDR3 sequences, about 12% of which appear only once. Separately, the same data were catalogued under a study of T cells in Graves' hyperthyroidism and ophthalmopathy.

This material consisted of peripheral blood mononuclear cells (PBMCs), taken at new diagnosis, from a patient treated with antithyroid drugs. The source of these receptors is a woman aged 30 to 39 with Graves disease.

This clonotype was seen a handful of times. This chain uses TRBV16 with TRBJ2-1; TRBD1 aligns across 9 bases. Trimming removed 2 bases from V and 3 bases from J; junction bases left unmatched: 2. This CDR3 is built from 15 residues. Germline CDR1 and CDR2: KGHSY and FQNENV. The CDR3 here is CASSQRGQGYNEQFF. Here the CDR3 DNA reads TGTGCCAGCAGCCAACGGGGACAGGGCTACAATGAGCAGTTCTTC.

The CDR3 DNA reads as TGTGCCAGCAGCTTCGGCTCAGGCTACACCTTC. Translating it yields CASSFGSGYTF. This chain connects TRBV11-3 to TRBJ1-2; unclear D gene. The V gene's germline CDR1 is SGHNT and CDR2 YENEEA. V lost 3 bases, J lost 8 bases, and 7 bases lay in between. The CDR3 is 11 amino acids.

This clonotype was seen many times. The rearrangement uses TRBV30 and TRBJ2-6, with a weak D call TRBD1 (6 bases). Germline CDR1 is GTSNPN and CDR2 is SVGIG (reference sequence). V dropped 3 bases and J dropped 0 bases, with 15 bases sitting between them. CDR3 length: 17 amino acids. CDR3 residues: CAWRRQERSSGANVLTF. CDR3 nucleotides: TGTGCCTGGAGACGACAGGAACGAAGCTCTGGGGCCAACGTCCTGACTTTC. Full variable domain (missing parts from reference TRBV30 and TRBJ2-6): SQTIHQWPATLVQPVGSPLSLECTVEGTSNPNLYWYRQAAGRGLQLLFYSVGIGQISSEVPQNLSASRPQDRQFILSSKKLLLSDSGFYLCAWRRQERSSGANVLTFGAGSRLTVL.

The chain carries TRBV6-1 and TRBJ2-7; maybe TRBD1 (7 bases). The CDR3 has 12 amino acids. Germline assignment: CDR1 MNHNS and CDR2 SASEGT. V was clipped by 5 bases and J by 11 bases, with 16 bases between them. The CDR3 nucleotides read TGTGCCAGCAGTCCAAGCGACAGGGAGGAGTACTTC. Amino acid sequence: CASSPSDREEYF.

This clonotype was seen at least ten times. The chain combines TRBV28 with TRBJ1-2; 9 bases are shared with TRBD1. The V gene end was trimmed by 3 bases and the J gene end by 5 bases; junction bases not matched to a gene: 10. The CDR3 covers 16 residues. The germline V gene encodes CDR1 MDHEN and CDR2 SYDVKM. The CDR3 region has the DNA TGTGCCAGCAGTTTTAGGTCCCCGGGACAGGGATATGGCTACACCTTC. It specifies CASSFRSPGQGYGYTF.

The CDR3 DNA follows: TGTGCCAGCAGTGAAGACGAGCGGGCTAGCACAGATACGCAGTATTTT. It specifies CASSEDERASTDTQYF. The chain links TRBV2 to TRBJ2-3, with TRBD2 as a possible D gene (6 bases). V was pared by 1 base and J by 0 bases, with 11 bases between. CDR3 length: 16 residues. Per the germline V gene, CDR1 is SNHLY and CDR2 is FYNNEI.

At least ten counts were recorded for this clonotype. CDR3 amino acids: CASSFLHSGADTQYF. The DNA of the CDR3 is TGTGCCAGCAGCTTTCTCCATAGCGGCGCAGATACGCAGTATTTT. This rearrangement joins TRBV7-8 to TRBJ2-3, with D possibly TRBD2 on 6 matching bases. The germline V gene encodes CDR1 SGHVS and CDR2 FQNEAQ. Trimming removed 3 bases at V and 4 bases at J, with 14 bases between. The CDR3 covers 15 residues.

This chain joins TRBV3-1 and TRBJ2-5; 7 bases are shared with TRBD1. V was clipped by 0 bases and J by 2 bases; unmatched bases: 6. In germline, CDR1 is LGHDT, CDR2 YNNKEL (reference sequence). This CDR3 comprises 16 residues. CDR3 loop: CASSQDEWDRQETQYF. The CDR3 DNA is TGTGCCAGCAGCCAAGACGAATGGGACAGACAAGAGACCCAGTACTTC.

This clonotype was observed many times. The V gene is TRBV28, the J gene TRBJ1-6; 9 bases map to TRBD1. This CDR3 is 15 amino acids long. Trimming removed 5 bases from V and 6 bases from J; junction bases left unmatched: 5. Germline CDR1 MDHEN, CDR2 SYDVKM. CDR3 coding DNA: TGTGCCAGCAGTATGGACAGGGGACCTAATTCACCCCTCCACTTT. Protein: CASSMDRGPNSPLHF.

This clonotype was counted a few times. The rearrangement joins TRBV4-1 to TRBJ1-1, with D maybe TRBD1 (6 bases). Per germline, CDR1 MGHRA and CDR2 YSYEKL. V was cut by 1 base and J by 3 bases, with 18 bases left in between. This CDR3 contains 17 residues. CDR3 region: CASSQVPRRGSHTEAFF. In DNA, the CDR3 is TGCGCCAGCAGCCAAGTTCCCCGAAGGGGGTCCCACACTGAAGCTTTCTTT.

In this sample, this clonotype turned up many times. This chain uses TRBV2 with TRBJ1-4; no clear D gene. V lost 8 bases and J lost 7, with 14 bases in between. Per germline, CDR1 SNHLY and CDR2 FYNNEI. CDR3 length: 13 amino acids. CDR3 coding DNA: TGTGCCAGCTCGGGCAGCCGTGTTGAAAAACTGTTTTTT. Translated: CASSGSRVEKLFF.

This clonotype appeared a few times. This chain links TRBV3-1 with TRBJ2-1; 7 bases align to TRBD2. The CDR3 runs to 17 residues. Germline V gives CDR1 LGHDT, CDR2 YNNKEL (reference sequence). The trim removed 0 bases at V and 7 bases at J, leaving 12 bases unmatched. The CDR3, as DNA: TGTGCCAGCAGCCAAGATCTCGGTTTAGCGGGTCAAAATGAGCAGTTCTTC. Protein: CASSQDLGLAGQNEQFF.

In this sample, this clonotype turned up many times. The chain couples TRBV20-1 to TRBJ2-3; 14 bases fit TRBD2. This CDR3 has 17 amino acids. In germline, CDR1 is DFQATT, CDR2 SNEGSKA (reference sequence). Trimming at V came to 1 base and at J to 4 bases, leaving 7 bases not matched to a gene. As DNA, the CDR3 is TGCAGTGCTAGAGCCTTTGGGACTAGCGGGAGCGCAGATACGCAGTATTTT. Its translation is CSARAFGTSGSADTQYF.

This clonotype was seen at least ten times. CDR3 region: CASSSSRTGLTDTQYF. The CDR3 region has the DNA TGTGCCAGCAGTTCAAGCCGGACAGGGCTCACAGATACGCAGTATTTT. V is TRBV27 and J is TRBJ2-3; 8 bases line up with TRBD1. The CDR3 runs to 16 residues. V was clipped by 4 bases and J by 2 bases; unmatched bases: 8. Germline V lookup: CDR1 MNHEY, CDR2 SMNVEV (reference sequence).

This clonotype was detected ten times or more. The CDR3 region has the DNA TGTGCCAGCAGCCCGTGGACAGGGGAGACTGAAGCTTTCTTT. Its protein product is CASSPWTGETEAFF. The chain joins TRBV7-9 to TRBJ1-1; 9 bases line up with TRBD1. The CDR3 sequence is 14 residues long. V shed 5 bases and J 5 bases; nucleotides not matched to a gene: 6. CDR1 and CDR2 (germline): SEHNR, FQNEAQ (reference sequence).

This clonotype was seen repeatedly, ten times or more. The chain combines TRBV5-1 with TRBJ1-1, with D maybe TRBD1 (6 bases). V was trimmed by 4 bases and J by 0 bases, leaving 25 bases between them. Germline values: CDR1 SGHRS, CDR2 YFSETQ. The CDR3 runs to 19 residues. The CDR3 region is CASSPGTPLGSDMNTEAFF. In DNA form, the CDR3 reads TGCGCCAGCAGCCCAGGGACACCACTGGGTAGTGACATGAACACTGAAGCTTTCTTT.

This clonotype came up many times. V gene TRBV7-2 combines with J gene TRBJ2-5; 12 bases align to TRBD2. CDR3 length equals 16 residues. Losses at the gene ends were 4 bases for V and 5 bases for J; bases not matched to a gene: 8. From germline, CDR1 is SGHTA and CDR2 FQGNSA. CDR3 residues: CASSWTSGIKGETQYF. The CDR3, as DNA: TGTGCCAGCAGCTGGACTAGCGGGATTAAAGGGGAGACCCAGTACTTC.

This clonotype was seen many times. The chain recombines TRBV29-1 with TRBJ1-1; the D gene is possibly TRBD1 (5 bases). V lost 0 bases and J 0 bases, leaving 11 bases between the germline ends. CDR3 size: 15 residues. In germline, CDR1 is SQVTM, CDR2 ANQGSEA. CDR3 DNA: TGCAGCGTTGAAGATGAGCAGGGCATGAACACTGAAGCTTTCTTT. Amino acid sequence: CSVEDEQGMNTEAFF.

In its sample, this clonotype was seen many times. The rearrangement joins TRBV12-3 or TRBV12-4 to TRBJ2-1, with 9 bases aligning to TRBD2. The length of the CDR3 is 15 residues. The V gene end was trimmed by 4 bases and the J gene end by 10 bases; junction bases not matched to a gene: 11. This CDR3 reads CASSYSGSGSKEQFF. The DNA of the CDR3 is TGTGCCAGCAGTTATAGCGGGAGCGGCTCTAAGGAGCAGTTCTTC.

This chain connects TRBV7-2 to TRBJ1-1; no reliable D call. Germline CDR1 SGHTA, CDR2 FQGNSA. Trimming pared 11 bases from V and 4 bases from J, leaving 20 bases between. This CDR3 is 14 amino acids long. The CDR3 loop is CAGRPYKGVTEAFF. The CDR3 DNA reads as TGTGCCGGTAGACCTTACAAGGGAGTCACTGAAGCTTTCTTT.